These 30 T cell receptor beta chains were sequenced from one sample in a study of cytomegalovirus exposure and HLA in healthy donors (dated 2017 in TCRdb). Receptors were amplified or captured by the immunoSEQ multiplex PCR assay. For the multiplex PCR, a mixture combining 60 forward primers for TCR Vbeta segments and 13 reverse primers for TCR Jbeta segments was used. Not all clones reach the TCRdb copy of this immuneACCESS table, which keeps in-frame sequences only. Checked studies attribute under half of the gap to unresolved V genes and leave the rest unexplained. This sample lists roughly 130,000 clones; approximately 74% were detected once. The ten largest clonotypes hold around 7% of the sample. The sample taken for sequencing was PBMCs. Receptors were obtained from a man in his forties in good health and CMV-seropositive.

CDR3 nucleotides: TGTGCCAGCAACCCAGCGGGAGGGAATGAGCAGTTCTTC. It translates to CASNPAGGNEQFF. This chain joins TRBV28 and TRBJ2-1; 10 nucleotides match TRBD2. With V trimmed by 7 bases and J by 7 bases, 4 bases remained unmatched. This CDR3 region has 13 residues. Germline loops: CDR1 MDHEN, CDR2 SYDVKM.

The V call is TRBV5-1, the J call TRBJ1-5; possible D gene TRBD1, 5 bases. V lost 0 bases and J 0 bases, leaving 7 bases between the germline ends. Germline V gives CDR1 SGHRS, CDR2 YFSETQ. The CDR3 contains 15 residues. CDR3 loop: CASSLAGDSNQPQHF. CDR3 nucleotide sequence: TGCGCCAGCAGCTTGGCGGGGGATAGCAATCAGCCCCAGCATTTT.

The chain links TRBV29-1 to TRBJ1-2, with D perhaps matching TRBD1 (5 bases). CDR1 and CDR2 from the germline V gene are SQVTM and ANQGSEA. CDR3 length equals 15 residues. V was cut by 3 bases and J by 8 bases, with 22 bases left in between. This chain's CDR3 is CSVEGPGIQSEGYTF. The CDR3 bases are TGCAGCGTTGAGGGCCCAGGGATTCAGTCGGAGGGCTACACCTTC.

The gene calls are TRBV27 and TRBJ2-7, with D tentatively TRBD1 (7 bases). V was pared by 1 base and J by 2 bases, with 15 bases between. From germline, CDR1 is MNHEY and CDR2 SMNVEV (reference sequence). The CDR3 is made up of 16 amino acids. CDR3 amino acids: CASSLLEGASPYEQYF. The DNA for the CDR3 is TGTGCCAGCAGTTTATTGGAGGGGGCTAGCCCCTACGAGCAGTACTTC.

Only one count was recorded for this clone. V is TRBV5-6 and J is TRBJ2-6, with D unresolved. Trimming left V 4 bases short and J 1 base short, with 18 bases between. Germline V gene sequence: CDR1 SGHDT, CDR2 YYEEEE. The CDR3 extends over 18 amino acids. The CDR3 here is CASSLKGRLFSGANVLTF. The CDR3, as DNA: TGTGCCAGCAGCCTTAAAGGTAGACTTTTTTCTGGGGCCAACGTCCTGACTTTC.

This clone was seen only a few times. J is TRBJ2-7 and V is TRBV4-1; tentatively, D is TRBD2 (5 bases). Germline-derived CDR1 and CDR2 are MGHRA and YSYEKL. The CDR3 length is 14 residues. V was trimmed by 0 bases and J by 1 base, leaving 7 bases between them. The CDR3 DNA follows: TGCGCCAGCAGCCAAGAGAGGGATTCCTACGAGCAGTACTTC. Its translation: CASSQERDSYEQYF.

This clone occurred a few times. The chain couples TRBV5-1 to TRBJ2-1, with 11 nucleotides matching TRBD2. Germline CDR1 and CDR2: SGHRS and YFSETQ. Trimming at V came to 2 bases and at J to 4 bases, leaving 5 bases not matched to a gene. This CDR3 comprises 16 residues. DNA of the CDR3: TGCGCCAGCAGCTTCTTAGCGGGAGGGAGGTACAATGAGCAGTTCTTC. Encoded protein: CASSFLAGGRYNEQFF. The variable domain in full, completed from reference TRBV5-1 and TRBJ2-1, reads KAGVTQTPRYLIKTRGQQVTLSCSPISGHRSVSWYQQTPGQGLQFLFEYFSETQRNKGNFPGRFSGRQFSNSRSEMNVSTLELGDSALYLCASSFLAGGRYNEQFFGPGTRLTVL.

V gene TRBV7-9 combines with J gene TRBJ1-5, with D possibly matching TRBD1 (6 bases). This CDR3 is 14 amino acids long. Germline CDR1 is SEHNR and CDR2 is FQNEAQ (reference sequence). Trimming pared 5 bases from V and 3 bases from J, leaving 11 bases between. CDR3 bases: TGTGCCAGCAGCGAACAGGGCTTCAATCAGCCCCAGCATTTT. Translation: CASSEQGFNQPQHF.

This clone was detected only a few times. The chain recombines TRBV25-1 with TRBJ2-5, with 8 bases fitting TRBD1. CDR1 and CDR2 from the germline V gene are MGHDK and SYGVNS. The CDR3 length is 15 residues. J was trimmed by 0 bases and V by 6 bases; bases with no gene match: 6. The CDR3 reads CASSRQGAHQETQYF. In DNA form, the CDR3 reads TGTGCCAGCAGCCGTCAGGGGGCCCACCAAGAGACCCAGTACTTC.

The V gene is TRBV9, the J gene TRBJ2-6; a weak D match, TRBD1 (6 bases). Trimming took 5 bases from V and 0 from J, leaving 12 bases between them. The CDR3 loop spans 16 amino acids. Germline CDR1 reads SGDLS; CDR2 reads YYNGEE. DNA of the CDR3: TGTGCCAGCAGTCTGACAGGAAGCTCTGGGGCCAACGTCCTGACTTTC. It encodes CASSLTGSSGANVLTF.

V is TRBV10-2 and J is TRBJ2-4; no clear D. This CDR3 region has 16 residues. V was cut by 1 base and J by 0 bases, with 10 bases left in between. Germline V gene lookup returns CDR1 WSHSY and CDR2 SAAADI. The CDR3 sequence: CASSELAGIAKNIQYF. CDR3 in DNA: TGCGCCAGCAGTGAGTTGGCAGGAATAGCCAAAAACATTCAGTACTTC.

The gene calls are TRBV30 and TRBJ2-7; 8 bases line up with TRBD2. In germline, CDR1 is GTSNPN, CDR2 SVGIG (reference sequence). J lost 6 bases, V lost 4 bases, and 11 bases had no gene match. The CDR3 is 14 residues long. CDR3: CAWNEARGASEQYF. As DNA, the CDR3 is TGTGCCTGGAATGAAGCGCGGGGGGCCTCCGAGCAGTACTTC.

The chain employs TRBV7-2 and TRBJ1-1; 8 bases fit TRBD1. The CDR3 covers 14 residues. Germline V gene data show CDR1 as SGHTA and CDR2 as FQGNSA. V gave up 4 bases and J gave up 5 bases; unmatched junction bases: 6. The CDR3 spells CASSSNRQGTEAFF. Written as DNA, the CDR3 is TGTGCCAGCAGCTCGAACCGACAGGGGACTGAAGCTTTCTTT.

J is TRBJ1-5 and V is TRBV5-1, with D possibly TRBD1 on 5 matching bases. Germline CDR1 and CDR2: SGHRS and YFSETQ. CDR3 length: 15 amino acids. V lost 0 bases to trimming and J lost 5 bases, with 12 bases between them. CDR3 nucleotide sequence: TGCGCCAGCAGCTTGGGAGACAGATACGATCAGCCCCAGCATTTT. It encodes CASSLGDRYDQPQHF.

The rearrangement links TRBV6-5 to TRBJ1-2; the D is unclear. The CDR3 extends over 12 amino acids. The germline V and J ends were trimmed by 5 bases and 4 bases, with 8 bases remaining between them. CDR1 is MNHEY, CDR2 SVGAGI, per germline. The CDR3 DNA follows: TGTGCCAGCAGTCAGAACAGCTATGGCTACACCTTC. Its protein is CASSQNSYGYTF.

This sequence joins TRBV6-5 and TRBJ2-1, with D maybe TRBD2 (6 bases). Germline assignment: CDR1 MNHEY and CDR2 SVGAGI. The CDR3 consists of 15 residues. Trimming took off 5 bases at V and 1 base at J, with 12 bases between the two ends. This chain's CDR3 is CASSPRAGSYNEQFF. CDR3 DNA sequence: TGTGCCAGCAGTCCCCGAGCGGGTTCCTACAATGAGCAGTTCTTC.

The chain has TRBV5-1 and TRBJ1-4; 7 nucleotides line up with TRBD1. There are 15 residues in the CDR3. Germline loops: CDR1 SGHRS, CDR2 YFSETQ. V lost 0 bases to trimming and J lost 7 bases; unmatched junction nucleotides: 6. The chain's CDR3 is CASSLEGGVGEKLFF. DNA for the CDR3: TGCGCCAGCAGCTTGGAAGGGGGCGTAGGTGAAAAACTGTTTTTT.

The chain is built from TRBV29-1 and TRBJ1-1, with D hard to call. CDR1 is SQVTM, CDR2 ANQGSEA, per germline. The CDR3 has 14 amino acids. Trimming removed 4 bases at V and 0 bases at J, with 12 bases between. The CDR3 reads CSVGHKQMNTEAFF. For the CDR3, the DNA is TGCAGCGTTGGGCACAAACAGATGAACACTGAAGCTTTCTTT.

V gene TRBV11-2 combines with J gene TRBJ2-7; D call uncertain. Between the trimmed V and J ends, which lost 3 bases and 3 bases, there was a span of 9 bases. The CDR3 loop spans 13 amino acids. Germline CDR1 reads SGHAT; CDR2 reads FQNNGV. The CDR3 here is CASSFGPNYEQYF. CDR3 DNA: TGTGCCAGCAGCTTTGGGCCGAACTACGAGCAGTACTTC.

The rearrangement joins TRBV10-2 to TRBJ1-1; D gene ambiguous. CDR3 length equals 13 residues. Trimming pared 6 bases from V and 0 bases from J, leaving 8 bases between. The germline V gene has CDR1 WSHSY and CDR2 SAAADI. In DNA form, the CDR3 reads TGCGCCAGCAGACAGCTTTTGAACACTGAAGCTTTCTTT. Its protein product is CASRQLLNTEAFF.

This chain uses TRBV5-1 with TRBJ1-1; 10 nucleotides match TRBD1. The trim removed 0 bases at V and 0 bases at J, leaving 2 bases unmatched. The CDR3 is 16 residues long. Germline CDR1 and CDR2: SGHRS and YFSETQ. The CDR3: CASSLGDRGMNTEAFF. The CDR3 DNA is TGCGCCAGCAGCTTGGGGGACAGGGGTATGAACACTGAAGCTTTCTTT.

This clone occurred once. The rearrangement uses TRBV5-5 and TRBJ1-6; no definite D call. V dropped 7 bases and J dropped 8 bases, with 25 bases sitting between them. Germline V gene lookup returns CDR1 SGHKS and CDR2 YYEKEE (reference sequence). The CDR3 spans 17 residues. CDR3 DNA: TGTGCCAGCGGGCGAGCTCCGGCGGGTCGGTTAGATTCACCCCTCCACTTT. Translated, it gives CASGRAPAGRLDSPLHF.

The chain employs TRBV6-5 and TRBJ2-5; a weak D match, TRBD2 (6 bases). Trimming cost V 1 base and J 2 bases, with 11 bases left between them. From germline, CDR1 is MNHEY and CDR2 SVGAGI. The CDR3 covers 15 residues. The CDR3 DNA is TGTGCCAGCAGTTACTTTGGGACTGTACAAGAGACCCAGTACTTC. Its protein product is CASSYFGTVQETQYF.

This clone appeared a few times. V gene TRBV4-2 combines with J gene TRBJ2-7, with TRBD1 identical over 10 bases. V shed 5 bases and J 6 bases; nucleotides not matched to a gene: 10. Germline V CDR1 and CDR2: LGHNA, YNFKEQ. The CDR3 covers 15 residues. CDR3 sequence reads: CASSSTAGTGVEQYF. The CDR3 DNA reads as TGTGCCAGCAGCAGCACTGCTGGGACAGGGGTCGAGCAGTACTTC.

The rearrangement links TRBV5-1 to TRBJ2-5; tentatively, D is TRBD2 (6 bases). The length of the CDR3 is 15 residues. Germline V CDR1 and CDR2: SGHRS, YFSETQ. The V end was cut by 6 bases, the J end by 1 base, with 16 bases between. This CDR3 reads CASTKPVGGQETQYF. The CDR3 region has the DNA TGCGCCAGCACGAAGCCGGTGGGGGGCCAAGAGACCCAGTACTTC.

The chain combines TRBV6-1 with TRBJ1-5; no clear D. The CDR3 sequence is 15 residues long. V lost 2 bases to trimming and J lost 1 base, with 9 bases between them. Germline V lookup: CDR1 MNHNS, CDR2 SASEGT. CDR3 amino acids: CASSEQAGSNQPQHF. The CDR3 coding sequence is TGTGCCAGCAGTGAACAGGCGGGCAGCAATCAGCCCCAGCATTTT.

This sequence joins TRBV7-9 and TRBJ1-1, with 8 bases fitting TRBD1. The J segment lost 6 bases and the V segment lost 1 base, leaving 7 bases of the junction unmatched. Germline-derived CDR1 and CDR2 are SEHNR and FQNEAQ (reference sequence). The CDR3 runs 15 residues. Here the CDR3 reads CASSLGETGEPEAFF. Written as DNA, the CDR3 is TGTGCCAGCAGCTTAGGGGAGACAGGGGAACCTGAAGCTTTCTTT.

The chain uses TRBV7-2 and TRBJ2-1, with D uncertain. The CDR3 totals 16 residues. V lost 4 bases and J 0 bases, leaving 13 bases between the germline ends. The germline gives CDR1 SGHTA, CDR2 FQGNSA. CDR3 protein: CASSSRVLSSYNEQFF. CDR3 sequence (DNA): TGTGCCAGCAGCTCCCGAGTCCTTAGCTCCTACAATGAGCAGTTCTTC.

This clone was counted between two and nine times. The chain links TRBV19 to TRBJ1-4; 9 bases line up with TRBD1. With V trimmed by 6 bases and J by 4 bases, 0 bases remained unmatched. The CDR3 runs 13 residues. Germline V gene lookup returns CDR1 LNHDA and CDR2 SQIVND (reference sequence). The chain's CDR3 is CASRGQGNEKLFF. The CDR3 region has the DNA TGTGCCAGTAGGGGACAGGGTAATGAAAAACTGTTTTTT.

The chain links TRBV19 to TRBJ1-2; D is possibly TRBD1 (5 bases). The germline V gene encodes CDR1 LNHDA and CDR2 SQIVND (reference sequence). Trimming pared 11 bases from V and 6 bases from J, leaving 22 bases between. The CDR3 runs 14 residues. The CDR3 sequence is CASSTMGPGNGYTF. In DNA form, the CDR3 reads TGTGCCTCCAGTACGATGGGGCCTGGGAATGGCTACACCTTC.